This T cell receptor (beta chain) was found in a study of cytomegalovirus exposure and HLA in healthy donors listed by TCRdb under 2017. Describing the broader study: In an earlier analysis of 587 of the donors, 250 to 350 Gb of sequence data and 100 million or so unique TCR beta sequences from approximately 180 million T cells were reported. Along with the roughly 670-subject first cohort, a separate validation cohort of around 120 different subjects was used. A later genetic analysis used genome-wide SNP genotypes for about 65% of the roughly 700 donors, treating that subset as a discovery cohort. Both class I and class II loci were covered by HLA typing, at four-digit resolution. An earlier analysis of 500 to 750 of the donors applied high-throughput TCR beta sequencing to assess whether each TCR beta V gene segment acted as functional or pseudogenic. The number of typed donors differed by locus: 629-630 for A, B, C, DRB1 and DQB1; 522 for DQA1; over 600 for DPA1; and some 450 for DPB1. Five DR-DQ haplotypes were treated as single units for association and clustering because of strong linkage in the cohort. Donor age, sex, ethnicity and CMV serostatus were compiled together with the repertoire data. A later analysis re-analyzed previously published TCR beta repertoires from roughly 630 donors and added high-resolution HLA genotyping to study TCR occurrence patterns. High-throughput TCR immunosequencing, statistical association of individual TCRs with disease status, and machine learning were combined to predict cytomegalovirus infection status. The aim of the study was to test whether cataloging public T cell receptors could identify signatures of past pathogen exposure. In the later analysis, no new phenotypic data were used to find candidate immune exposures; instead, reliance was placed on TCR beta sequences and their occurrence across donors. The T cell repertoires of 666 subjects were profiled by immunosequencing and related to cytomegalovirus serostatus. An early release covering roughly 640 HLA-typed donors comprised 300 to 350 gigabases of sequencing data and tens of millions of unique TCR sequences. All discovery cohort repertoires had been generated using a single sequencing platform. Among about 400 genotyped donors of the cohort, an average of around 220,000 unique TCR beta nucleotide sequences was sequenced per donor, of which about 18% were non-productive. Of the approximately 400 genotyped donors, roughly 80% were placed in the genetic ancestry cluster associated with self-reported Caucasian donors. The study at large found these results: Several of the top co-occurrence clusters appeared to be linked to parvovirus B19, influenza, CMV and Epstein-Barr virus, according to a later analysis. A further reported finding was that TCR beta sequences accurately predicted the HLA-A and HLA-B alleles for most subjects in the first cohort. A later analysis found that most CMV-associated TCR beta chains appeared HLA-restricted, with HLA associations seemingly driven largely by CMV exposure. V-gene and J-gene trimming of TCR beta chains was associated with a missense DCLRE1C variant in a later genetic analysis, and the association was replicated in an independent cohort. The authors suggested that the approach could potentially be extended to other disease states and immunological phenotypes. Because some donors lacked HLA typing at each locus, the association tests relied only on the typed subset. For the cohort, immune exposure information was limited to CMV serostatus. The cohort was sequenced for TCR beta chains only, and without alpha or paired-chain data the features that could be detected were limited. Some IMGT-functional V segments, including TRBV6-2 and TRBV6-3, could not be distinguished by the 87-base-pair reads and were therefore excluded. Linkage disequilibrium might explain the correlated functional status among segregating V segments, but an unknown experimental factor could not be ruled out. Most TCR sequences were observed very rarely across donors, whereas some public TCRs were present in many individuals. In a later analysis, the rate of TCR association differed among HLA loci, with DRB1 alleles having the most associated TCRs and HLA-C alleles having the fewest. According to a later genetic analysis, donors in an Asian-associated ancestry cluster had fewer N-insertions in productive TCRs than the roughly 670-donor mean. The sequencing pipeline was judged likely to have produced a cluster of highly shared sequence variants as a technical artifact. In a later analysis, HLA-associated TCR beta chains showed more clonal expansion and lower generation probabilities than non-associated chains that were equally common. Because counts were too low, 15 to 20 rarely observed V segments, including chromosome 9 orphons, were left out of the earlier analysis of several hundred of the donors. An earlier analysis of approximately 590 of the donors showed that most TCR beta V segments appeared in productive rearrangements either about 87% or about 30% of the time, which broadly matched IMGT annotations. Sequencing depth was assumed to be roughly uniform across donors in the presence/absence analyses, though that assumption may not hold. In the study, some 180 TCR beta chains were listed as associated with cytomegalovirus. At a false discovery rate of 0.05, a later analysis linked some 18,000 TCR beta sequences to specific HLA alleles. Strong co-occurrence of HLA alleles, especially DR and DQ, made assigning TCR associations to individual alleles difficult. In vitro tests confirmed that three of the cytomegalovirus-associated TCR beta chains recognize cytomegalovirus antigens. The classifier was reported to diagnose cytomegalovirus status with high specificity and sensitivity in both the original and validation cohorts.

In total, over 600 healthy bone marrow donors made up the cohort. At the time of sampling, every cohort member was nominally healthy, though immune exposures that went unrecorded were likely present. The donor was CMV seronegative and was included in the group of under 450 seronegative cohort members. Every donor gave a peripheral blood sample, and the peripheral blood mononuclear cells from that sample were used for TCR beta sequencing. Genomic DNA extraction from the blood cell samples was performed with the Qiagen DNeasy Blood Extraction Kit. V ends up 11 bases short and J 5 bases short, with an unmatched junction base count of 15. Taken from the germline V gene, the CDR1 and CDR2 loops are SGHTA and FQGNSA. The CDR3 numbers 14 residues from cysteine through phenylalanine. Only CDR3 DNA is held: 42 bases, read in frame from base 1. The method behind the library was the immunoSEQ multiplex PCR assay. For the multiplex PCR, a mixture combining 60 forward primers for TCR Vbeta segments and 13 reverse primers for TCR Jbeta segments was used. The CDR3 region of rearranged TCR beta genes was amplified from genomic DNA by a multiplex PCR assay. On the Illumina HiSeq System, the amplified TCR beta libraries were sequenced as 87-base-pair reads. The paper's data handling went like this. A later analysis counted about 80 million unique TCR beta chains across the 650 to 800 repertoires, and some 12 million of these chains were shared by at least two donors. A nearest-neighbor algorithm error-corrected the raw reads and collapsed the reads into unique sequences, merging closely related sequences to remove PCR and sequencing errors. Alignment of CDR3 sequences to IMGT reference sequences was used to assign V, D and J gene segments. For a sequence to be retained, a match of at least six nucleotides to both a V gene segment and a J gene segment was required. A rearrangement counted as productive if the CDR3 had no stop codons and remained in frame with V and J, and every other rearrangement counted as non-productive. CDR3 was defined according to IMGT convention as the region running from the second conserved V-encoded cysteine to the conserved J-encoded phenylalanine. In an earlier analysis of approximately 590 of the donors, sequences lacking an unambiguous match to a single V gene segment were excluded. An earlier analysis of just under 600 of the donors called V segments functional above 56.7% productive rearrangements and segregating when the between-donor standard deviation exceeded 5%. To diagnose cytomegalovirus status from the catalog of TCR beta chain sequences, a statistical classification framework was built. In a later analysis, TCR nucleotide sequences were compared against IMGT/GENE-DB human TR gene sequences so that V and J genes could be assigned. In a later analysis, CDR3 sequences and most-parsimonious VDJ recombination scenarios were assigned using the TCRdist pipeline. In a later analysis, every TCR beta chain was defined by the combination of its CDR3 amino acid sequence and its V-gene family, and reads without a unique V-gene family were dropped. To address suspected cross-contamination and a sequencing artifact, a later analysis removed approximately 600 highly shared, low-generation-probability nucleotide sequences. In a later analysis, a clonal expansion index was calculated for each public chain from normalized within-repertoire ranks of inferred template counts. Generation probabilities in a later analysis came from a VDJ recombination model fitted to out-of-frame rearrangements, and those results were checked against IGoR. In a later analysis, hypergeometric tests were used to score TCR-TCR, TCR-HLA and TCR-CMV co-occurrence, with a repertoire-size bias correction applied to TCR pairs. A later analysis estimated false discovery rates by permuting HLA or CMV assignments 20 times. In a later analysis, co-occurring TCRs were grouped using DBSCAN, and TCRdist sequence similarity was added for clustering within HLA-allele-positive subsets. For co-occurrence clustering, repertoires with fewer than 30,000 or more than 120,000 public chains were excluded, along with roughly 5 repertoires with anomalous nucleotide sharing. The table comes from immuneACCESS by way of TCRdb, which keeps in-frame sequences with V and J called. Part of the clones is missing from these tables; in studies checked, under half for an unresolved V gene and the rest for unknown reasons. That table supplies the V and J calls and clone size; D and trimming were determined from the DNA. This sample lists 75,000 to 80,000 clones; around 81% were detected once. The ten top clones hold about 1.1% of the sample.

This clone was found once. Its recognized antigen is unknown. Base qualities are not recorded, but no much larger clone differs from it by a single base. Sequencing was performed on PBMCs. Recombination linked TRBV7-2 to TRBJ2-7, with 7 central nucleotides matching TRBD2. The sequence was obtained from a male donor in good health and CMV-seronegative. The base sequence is TGTGCCGTTACAGCGGGGCCACTTCGAGACGAGCAGTACTTC. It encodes CAVTAGPLRDEQYF.